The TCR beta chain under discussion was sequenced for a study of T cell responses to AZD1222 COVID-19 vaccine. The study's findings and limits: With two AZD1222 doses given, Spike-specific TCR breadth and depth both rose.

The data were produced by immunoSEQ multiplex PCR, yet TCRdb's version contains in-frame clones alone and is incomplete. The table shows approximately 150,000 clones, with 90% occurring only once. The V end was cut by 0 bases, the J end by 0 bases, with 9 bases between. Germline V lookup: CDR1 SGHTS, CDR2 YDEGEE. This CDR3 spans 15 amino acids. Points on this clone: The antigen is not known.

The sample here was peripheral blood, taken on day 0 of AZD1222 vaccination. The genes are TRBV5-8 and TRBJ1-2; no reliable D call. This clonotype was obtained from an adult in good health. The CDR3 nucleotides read TGTGCCAGCAGCTTGGGCGGGCCGACTAACTATGGCTACACCTTC. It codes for CASSLGGPTNYGYTF.